Following are 18 T cell receptor beta chains from one sample sequenced in a study of blood T cell repertoires in COVID-19. TCRdb's copy holds only in-frame clones and misses some; the assay was immunoSEQ multiplex PCR. This sample carries about 400,000 clones, around nine tenths of them seen once, and the ten largest clones take approximately 2.9%. Sample: peripheral blood. The receptors come from a human donor in a cohort sampled during active COVID-19.

This clone occurred a few times. The chain joins TRBV6-5 to TRBJ1-3, with TRBD1 identical over 9 bases. Germline loops: CDR1 MNHEY, CDR2 SVGAGI. J was trimmed by 4 bases and V by 4 bases; bases with no gene match: 8. This CDR3 is 16 amino acids long. CDR3 coding DNA: TGTGCCAGCAGTTCACTCGGGACAGGGTACGGAAACACCATATATTTT. Translated: CASSSLGTGYGNTIYF.

J is TRBJ2-5 and V is TRBV10-2; 8 positions match TRBD1. CDR3 length: 16 amino acids. J gave up 5 bases and V 0 bases, and 8 bases lay outside the gene matches. Germline lookup yields CDR1 WSHSY and CDR2 SAAADI. The DNA for the CDR3 is TGCGCCAGCAGTGAGTCTCTGGGCAGGGGGCTTGAGACCCAGTACTTC. Translating gives CASSESLGRGLETQYF.

The chain is built from TRBV28 and TRBJ2-7; perhaps TRBD2 as D (5 bases). Germline V CDR1 and CDR2: MDHEN, SYDVKM. CDR3 length equals 15 residues. Between the trimmed V and J ends, which lost 1 base and 4 bases, there was a span of 14 bases. CDR3 sequence: CASSLFSASRYEQYF. In DNA form, the CDR3 reads TGTGCCAGCAGTTTATTTAGCGCTTCACGATACGAGCAGTACTTC.

This clone has only a few counts. V and J are TRBV4-1 and TRBJ1-2; tentatively, D is TRBD1 (5 bases). The CDR3 consists of 16 residues. Trimming shortened V by 1 base and J by 0 bases, and 12 bases separated the two germline ends. CDR1 MGHRA and CDR2 YSYEKL come from the germline V gene. In DNA form, the CDR3 reads TGCGCCAGCAGCCAAGTAGGACAAAACCCTAACTATGGCTACACCTTC. This codes for CASSQVGQNPNYGYTF.

The chain combines TRBV30 with TRBJ1-2, with D perhaps matching TRBD1 (5 bases). The V gene lost 2 bases and the J gene lost 2 bases, with 12 bases spanning the gap. CDR1 is GTSNPN and CDR2 is SVGIG in the germline V gene (reference sequence). The CDR3 extends over 14 amino acids. CDR3 amino acids: CAWSSRYRNYGYTF. DNA for the CDR3: TGTGCCTGGAGTAGTCGGTACAGGAACTATGGCTACACCTTC.

CDR3 DNA: TGTGCCAGCAGTTTATATTGGGTATTGGAGTACCCCTTCGGAAGTTCAAATTACAATGAGCAGTTCTTC. This encodes CASSLYWVLEYPFGSSNYNEQFF. The rearrangement uses TRBV28 and TRBJ2-1; no definite D call. CDR1 and CDR2 (germline): MDHEN, SYDVKM. V lost 1 base to trimming and J lost 4 bases, with 35 bases between them. The CDR3 runs 23 residues.

This clone was found a few times. The chain carries TRBV3-1 (or the pseudogene TRBV3-2) and TRBJ1-2, with 11 nucleotides matching TRBD1. Trimming at V came to 4 bases and at J to 4 bases, leaving 8 bases not matched to a gene. Germline CDR1 and CDR2: LGHDT and YNNKEL (reference sequence). The CDR3 is made up of 16 amino acids. The CDR3 region has the DNA TGTGCCAGCAGCCTTAGAGGACAGGGGGCAGGCTATGGCTACACCTTC. Encoded protein: CASSLRGQGAGYGYTF.

The V gene is TRBV6-5, the J gene TRBJ1-4; perhaps TRBD1 as D (6 bases). The CDR3 runs 13 residues. The V end was cut by 4 bases, the J end by 8 bases, with 11 bases between. Germline assignment: CDR1 MNHEY and CDR2 SVGAGI. The CDR3 DNA reads as TGTGCCAGCAGTTTCGGGACACGGGAAAAACTGTTTTTT. Its protein product is CASSFGTREKLFF.

This clone was counted a single time. This rearrangement joins TRBV10-3 to TRBJ2-7, with D possibly matching TRBD2 (5 bases). Trimming cost V 4 bases and J 3 bases, with 10 bases left between them. Germline lookup yields CDR1 ENHRY and CDR2 SYGVKD. The CDR3 totals 13 residues. CDR3 loop: CAISVERRYEQYF. The CDR3 DNA sequence: TGTGCCATCAGTGTGGAGCGGCGCTACGAGCAGTACTTC.

The rearrangement uses TRBV27 and TRBJ2-7, with 10 bases lining up with TRBD2. After removal of 0 bases from V and 3 bases from J, the junction contained 2 bases not matched to a gene. This CDR3 comprises 15 residues. CDR1 is MNHEY and CDR2 is SMNVEV in the germline V gene (reference sequence). This chain's CDR3 is CASSLSVAGGYEQYF. The CDR3 DNA follows: TGTGCCAGCAGTTTATCGGTAGCGGGAGGCTACGAGCAGTACTTC.

This clone appeared once. The rearrangement links TRBV15 to TRBJ2-5; D remains unclear. CDR1 and CDR2 from the germline V gene are LNHNV and YYDKDF (reference sequence). CDR3 length: 15 residues. The V end was cut by 2 bases, the J end by 1 base, with 11 bases between. This chain's CDR3 is CATSRLSTSQETQYF. The CDR3 region has the DNA TGTGCCACCAGCAGACTCTCGACAAGCCAAGAGACCCAGTACTTC.

J is TRBJ1-5 and V is TRBV13, with 10 positions matching TRBD1. Germline assignment: CDR1 PRHDT and CDR2 FYEKMQ (reference sequence). This CDR3 contains 15 residues. V lost 5 bases and J lost 2; bases outside the gene matches: 3. The CDR3: CASSDGTGGNQPQHF. CDR3 sequence (DNA): TGTGCCAGCAGCGATGGGACAGGGGGCAATCAGCCCCAGCATTTT.

The chain links TRBV9 to TRBJ2-1, with D possibly matching TRBD1 (7 bases). Germline V gene sequence: CDR1 SGDLS, CDR2 YYNGEE. V lost 4 bases and J 9 bases, leaving 20 bases between the germline ends. The CDR3 is 15 amino acids. CDR3 sequence: CASSPRDAGDSEQFF. CDR3 coding DNA: TGTGCCAGCAGCCCGCGGGACGCCGGGGACAGTGAGCAGTTCTTC.

The CDR3 nucleotides are TGTGCTACAAGGCTAGCGGGAGACGAGCAGTACTTC. Protein: CATRLAGDEQYF. The genes are TRBV6-5 and TRBJ2-7; 10 bases agree with TRBD2. Per germline, CDR1 MNHEY and CDR2 SVGAGI. The CDR3 covers 12 residues.

V usage is TRBV5-3 and J usage is TRBJ2-6; 11 bases map to TRBD1. TRBV5-3 is an open reading frame, and its role is uncertain. With 3 bases clipped from V and 1 base from J, the junction kept 6 bases outside the gene matches. There are 18 residues in the CDR3. CDR3 protein: CARSSTGTGGSGANVLTF. The DNA for the CDR3 is TGTGCCAGAAGCTCGACCGGGACAGGGGGGTCTGGGGCCAACGTCCTGACTTTC.

This rearrangement joins TRBV7-6 to TRBJ2-7; the D gene is possibly TRBD2 (6 bases). In germline, CDR1 is SGHVS, CDR2 FNYEAQ. Trimming stripped 5 bases from V and 2 bases from J, with 16 bases between. The CDR3 runs to 15 residues. CDR3 nucleotides: TGTGCCAGCAGCCCAGGACTAACCAAAACCTACGAGCAGTACTTC. It encodes CASSPGLTKTYEQYF.

The rearrangement joins TRBV27 to TRBJ1-2; 9 bases agree with TRBD1. The V and J ends lost 6 bases and 7 bases, in that order; junction bases with no gene match: 15. Germline lookup yields CDR1 MNHEY and CDR2 SMNVEV (reference sequence). This CDR3 region has 16 residues. CDR3 nucleotide sequence: TGTGCCAGCAGACCAACCGGGACAGGGAGGTCGGGTGGCTACACCTTC. This encodes CASRPTGTGRSGGYTF.

A few counts support this clone. The chain is built from TRBV5-6 and TRBJ2-7; TRBD2 aligns across 10 bases. Germline assignment: CDR1 SGHDT and CDR2 YYEEEE. The CDR3 is 15 residues long. V lost 3 bases and J lost 8; bases outside the gene matches: 11. The CDR3 nucleotides read TGTGCCAGCAGCTCCCCGGGACTAGCGAATATGAAGCAGTACTTC. Protein product: CASSSPGLANMKQYF.